The 3 T cell receptor beta chains given below trace back to one sample, sequenced in a study of cytomegalovirus exposure and HLA in healthy donors. Amplification used 60 Vbeta primers and 13 Jbeta primers. Here immunoSEQ multiplex PCR was the method, and the copy in TCRdb shows in-frame clones only, minus some. The table includes about 170,000 clones, approximately 78% detected once. Sequenced sample: PBMCs. Receptor source: a woman aged 18 to 35 in good health and CMV-seronegative.

V gene TRBV7-8 combines with J gene TRBJ2-1; TRBD2 agrees at 11 bases. The CDR3 spans 15 residues. Unmatched junction bases numbered 5, after V lost 3 bases and J lost 7 bases. CDR1 SGHVS and CDR2 FQNEAQ come from the germline V gene. CDR3 sequence: CASSFTSGSENEQFF. The CDR3 bases are TGTGCCAGCAGCTTTACTAGCGGGAGTGAAAATGAGCAGTTCTTC.

This chain connects TRBV18 to TRBJ1-4; possible D gene TRBD1, 6 bases. Trimming pared 3 bases from V and 6 bases from J, leaving 14 bases between. Germline CDR1 and CDR2: KGHSH and LQKENI. CDR3 length: 15 residues. The CDR3 protein is CASSPGTGRDEKLFF. In DNA, the CDR3 is TGTGCCAGCTCACCTGGTACAGGGAGGGATGAAAAACTGTTTTTT.

This clone turned up a few times. The chain uses TRBV18 and TRBJ1-5; TRBD1 matches 10 bases. Per germline, CDR1 KGHSH and CDR2 LQKENI. CDR3 size: 15 residues. J gave up 4 bases and V 3 bases, and 3 bases lay outside the gene matches. The CDR3 DNA follows: TGTGCCAGCTCACCCTCGGGACAGGGGAATCAGCCCCAGCATTTT. Protein product: CASSPSGQGNQPQHF. The full variable domain, in which reference TRBV18 and TRBJ1-5 provide the parts outside the CDR3, is NAGVMQNPRHLVRRRGQEARLRCSPMKGHSHVYWYRQLPEEGLKFMVYLQKENIIDESGMPKERFSAEFPKEGPSILRIQQVVRGDSAAYFCASSPSGQGNQPQHFGDGTRLSIL.